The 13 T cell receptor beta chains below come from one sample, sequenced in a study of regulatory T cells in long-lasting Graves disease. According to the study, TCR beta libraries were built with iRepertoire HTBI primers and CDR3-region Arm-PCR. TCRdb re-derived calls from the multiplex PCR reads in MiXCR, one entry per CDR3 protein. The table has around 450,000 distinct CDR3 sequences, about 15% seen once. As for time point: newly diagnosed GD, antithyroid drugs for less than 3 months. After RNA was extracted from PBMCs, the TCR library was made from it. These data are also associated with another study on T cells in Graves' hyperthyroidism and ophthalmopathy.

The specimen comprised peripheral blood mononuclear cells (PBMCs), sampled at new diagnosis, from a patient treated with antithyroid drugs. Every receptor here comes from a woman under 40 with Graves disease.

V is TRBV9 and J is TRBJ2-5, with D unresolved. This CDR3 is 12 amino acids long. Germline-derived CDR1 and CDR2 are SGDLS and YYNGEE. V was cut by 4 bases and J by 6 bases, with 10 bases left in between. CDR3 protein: CASSLNLQTQYF. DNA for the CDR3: TGTGCCAGCAGCCTTAATCTACAGACCCAGTACTTC.

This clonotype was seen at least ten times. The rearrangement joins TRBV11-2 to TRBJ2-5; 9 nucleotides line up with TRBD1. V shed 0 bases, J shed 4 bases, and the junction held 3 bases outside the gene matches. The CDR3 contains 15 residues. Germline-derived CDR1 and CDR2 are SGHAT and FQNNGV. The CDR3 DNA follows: TGTGCCAGCAGCTTAGACTACAGGGGGCGAGAGACCCAGTACTTC. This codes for CASSLDYRGRETQYF.

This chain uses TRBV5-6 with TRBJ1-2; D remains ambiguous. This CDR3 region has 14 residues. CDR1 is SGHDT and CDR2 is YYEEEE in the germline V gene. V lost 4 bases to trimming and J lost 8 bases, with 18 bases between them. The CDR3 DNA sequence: TGTGCCAGCAGCCGACCTGCCTCGAGTGGCGGCTACACCTTC. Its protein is CASSRPASSGGYTF.

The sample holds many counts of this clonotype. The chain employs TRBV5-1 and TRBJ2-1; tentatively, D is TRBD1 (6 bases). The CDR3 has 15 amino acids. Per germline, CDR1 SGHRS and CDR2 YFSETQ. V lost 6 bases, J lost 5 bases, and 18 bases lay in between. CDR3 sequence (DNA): TGCGCCAGCAAAGAGACAGGTTCCACGAACAATGAGCAGTTCTTC. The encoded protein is CASKETGSTNNEQFF.

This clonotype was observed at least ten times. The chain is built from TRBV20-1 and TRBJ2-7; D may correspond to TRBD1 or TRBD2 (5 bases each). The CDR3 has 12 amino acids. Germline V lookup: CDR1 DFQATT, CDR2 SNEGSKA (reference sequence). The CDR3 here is CSRAGTTYEQYF. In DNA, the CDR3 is TGCAGCCGGGCAGGGACCACCTACGAGCAGTACTTC.

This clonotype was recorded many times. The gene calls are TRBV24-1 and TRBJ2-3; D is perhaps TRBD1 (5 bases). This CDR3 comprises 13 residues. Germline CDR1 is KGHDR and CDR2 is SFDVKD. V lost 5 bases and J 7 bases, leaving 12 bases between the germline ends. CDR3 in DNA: TGTGCCACCAGTGTTCCAGGGTCGCATACGCAGTATTTT. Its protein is CATSVPGSHTQYF.

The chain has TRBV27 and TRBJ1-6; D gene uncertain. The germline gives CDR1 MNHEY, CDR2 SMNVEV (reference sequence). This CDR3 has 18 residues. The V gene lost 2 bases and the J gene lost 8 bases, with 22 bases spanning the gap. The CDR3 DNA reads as TGTGCCAGCAGTTTAGCCGCGGGGATGGGGTTTGGTGATTCACCCCTCCACTTT. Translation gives CASSLAAGMGFGDSPLHF.

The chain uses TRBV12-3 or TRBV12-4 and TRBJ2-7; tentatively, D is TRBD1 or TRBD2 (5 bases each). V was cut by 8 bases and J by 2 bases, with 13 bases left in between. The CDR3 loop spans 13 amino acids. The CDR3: CASRVRGAYEQYF. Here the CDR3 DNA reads TGTGCCAGCCGGGTGAGGGGCGCCTACGAGCAGTACTTC.

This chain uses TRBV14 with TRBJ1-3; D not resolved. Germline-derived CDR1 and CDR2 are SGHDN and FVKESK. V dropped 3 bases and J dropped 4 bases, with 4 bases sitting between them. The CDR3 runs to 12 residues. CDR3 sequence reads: CASSQLGNTIYF. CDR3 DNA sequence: TGTGCCAGCAGCCAGTTGGGAAACACCATATATTTT.

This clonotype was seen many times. The CDR3, as DNA: TGCAGTACAGGCACAGATACGCAGTATTTT. This gives the protein CSTGTDTQYF. The V gene is TRBV20-1, the J gene TRBJ2-3; D remains ambiguous. Germline CDR1 DFQATT, CDR2 SNEGSKA (reference sequence). The CDR3 runs 10 residues. V lost 8 bases and J 1 base, leaving 4 bases between the germline ends.

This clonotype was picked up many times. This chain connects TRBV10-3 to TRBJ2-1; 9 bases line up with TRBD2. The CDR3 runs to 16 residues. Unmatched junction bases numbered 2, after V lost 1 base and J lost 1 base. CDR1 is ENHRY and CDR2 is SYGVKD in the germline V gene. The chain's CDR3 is CAISELAGVSYNEQFF. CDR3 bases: TGTGCCATCAGTGAGTTAGCGGGAGTATCCTACAATGAGCAGTTCTTC.

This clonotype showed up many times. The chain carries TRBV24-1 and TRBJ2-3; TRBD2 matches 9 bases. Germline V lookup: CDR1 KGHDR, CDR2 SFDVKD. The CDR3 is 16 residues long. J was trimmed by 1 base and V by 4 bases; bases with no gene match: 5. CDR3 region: CATSDPRTSGTDTQYF. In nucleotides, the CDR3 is TGTGCCACCAGTGACCCCAGGACTAGCGGCACAGATACGCAGTATTTT.

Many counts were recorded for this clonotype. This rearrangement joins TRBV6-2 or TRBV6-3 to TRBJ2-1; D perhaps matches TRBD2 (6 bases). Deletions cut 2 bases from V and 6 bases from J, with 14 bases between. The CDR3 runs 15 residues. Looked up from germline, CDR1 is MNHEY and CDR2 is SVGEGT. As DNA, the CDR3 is TGTGCCAGCAGTTACATCCCGGGGGTAACCAATGAGCAGTTCTTC. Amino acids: CASSYIPGVTNEQFF.